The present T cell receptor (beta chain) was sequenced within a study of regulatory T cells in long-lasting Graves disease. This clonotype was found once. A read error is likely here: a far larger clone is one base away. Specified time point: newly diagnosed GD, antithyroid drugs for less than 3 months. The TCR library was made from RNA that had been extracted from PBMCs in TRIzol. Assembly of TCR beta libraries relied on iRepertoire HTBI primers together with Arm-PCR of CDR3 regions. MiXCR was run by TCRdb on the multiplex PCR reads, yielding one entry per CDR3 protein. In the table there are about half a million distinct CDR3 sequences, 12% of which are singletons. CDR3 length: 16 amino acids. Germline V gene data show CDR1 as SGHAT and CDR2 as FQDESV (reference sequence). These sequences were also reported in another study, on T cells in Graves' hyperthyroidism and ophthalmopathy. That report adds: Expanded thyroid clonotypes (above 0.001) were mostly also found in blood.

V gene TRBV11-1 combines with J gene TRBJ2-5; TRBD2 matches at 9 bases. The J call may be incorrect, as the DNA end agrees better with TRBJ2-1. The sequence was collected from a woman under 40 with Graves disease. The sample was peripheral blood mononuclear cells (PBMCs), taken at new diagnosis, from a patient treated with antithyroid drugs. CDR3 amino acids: CASNSRDLAGWAEQFF. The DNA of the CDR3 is TGTGCCAGCAACTCCCGCGATCTAGCGGGATGGGCTGAGCAGTTCTTC.